This T cell receptor beta chain was captured by sequencing in a study of blood T cell repertoires in COVID-19. Study in general: COVID-19 samples from acute and convalescent phases originated in the United States, Italy and Spain. T cells, B-cell-depleted T cells, or PBMCs supplied cDNA or gDNA.

The germline CDR1 and CDR2 sequences are SEHNR and FQNEAQ (reference sequence). The CDR3 runs 13 residues. V was cut by 2 bases and J by 4 bases, with 8 bases left in between. Authors' analysis steps: Reference gene primer amplification in the assay estimated nucleated cell counts. The protocol was immunoSEQ multiplex PCR, while the TCRdb copy is restricted to in-frame clones and leaves out a portion. The V and J calls and clone size are taken from that table; D and trimming were inferred from the DNA. The repertoire has about 270,000 clones, 88% of them found once; the top ten carry approximately 4.3%.

The source of this sequence is a man aged 60-69 years who had recovered from COVID-19. The chain recombines TRBV7-9 with TRBJ1-1; unclear D gene. Sequenced sample: peripheral blood. The DNA of the CDR3 is TGTGCCAGCAGCTTAACGGGAGTCACTGAAGCTTTCTTT. Translated: CASSLTGVTEAFF.